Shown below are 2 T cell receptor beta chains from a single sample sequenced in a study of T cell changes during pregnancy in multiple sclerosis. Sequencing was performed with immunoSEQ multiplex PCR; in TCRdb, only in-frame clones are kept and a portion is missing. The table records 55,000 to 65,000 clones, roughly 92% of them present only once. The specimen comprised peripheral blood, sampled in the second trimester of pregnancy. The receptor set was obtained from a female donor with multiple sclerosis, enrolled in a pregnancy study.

Written as DNA, the CDR3 is TGTGCCAGTAGTTCTGGACAGGGGGGGGACAATGAGCAGTTCTTC. This sequence encodes CASSSGQGGDNEQFF. This rearrangement joins TRBV19 to TRBJ2-1; 10 bases fit TRBD1. Germline CDR1 and CDR2: LNHDA and SQIVND (reference sequence). Trimming cost V 5 bases and J 5 bases; bases outside gene matches: 6. The CDR3 loop spans 15 amino acids.

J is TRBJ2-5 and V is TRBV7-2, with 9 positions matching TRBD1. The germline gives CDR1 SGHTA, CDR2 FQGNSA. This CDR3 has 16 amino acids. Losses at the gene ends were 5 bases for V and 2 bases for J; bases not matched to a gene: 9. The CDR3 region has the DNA TGTGCCAGCAGCCAAGCCTGGACAGGGGAACAAGAGACCCAGTACTTC. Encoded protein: CASSQAWTGEQETQYF.